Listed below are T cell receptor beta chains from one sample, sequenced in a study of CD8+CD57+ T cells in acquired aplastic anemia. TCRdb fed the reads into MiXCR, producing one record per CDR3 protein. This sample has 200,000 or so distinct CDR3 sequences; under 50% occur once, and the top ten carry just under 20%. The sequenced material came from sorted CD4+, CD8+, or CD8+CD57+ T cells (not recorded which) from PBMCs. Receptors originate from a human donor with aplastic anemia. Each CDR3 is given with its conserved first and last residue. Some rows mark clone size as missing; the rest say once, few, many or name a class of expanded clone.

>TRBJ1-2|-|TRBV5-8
CASSWSIYYRGSGYTF
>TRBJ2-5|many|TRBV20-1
CSAPTSRKGRETQYF
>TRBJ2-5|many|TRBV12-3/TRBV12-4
CASKTEREQYF
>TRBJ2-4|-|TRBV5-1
CASSLGRAGSNENIQYF
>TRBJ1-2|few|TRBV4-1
CASSQASGQGNYGYTF
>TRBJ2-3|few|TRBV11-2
CASSLAGAGPNTQYF
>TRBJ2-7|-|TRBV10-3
CAIRVGGSYEQYF
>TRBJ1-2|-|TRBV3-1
CASSRGDRNYGYTF
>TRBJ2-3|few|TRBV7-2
CASSLEVDSTDTQYF
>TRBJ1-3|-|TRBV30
CAWSVRTGSGNTIYF
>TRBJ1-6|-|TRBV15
CATSTTGLDPYNSPLHF
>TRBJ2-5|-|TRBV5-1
CASSPGGVLETQYF
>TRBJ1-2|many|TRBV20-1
CSIFGNRAGVYGYTF
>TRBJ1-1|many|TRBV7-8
CASSLLGRGLEAFF
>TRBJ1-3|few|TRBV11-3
CASSLTQGAGNTIYF
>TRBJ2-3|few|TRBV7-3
CASSSTSGGADTQYF
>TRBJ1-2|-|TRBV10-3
CAISEPTIPGVFGYTF
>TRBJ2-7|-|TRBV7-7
CASAPTNYEQYF
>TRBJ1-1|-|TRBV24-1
CATSDGHPGLEAFF
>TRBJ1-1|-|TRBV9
CASSPGREGAFF
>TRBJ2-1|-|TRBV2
CASSAGLAGLNEQFF
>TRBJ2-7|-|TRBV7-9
CASSPTGAGNEQYF
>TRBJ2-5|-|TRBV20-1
CSAVRTSGETQYF
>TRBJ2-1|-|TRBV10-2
CASSVPVIGLAGAYNEQFF
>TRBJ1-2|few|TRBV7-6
CASSSDQRGYGYTF
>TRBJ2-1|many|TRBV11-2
CASSPGTTHNEQFF
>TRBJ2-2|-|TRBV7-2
CASTRLAGANTGELFF
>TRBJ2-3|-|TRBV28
CASSSGTDTQYF
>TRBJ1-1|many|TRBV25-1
CASSDIGNTEAFF
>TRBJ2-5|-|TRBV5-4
CASSIGGLETQYF
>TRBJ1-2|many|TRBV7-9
CASSALGQRYGYTF
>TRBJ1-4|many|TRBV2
CASGRTGHGEKLFF
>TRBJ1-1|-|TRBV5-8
CASSAQANTEAFF
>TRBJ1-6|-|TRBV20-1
CSAATGDNSPLHF
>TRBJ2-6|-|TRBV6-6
CASSYSRTVAGANVLTF
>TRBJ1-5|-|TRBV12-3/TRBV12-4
CASSFAGSHQPQHF
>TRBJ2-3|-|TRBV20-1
CSASIARLPTDTQYF
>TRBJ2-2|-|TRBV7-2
CASSSAQGTGELFF
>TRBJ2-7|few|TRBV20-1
CSASQERGGQLSYEQYF
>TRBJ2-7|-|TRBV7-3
CASSPGPGGVEQYF
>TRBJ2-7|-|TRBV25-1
CASGGNEQYF
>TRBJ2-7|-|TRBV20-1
CSARSGYGEYEQYF
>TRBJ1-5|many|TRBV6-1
CASIPEWGKDNQPQHF
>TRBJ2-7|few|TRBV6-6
CASSNIGTVSYEQYF
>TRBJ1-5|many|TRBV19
CASSTTTGVSNQPQHF
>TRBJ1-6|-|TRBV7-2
CASRPRGNSPLHF
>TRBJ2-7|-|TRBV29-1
CSVEEKQGHGEQYF
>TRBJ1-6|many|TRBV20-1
CSARPRRSYNSPLHF